These T cell receptor beta chains were read from a single sample in a study of identical twins. TCRdb fed the 5' RACE reads into MiXCR, producing one record per CDR3 protein. The data show 200,000 to 250,000 distinct CDR3 sequences, with more than 6.5% seen just once and just under 2% held by the top ten. These records were also assigned to another study, of yellow fever vaccine responses in identical twins.

Sequences were obtained from memory (CD45RO+) T cells sorted from blood. These receptors all stem from a woman aged 18-29 years in good health. The CDR3 runs from the conserved cysteine through the conserved F or W.

CDR3	V	J
CSARRGSGQPQHF	TRBV20-1	TRBJ1-5
CASSLQGATNEKLFF	TRBV7-2	TRBJ1-4
CASSQDVGRISTDTQYF	TRBV3-1	TRBJ2-3
CASSSGSSGNTIYF	TRBV7-9	TRBJ1-3
CASSVGAGSYEQYF	TRBV9	TRBJ2-7
CASRTGDLRETQYF	TRBV28	TRBJ2-5
CASSLSGFSYEQYF	TRBV5-1	TRBJ2-7
CASSPPGTYKQYF	TRBV28	TRBJ2-7
CASSYSTSGLYEQYF	TRBV6-5	TRBJ2-7
CASRDTDRFMYEQYF	TRBV7-9	TRBJ2-7
CSAPQQTNTEAFF	TRBV20-1	TRBJ1-1
CASSREMRGSTSEQYF	TRBV7-6	TRBJ2-7
CASSLTSGRHTDTQYF	TRBV5-5	TRBJ2-3
CASSQGGPNYGYTF	TRBV28	TRBJ1-2
CASQAPGGEQETQYF	TRBV9	TRBJ2-5
CASSPGTSKETQYF	TRBV7-2	TRBJ2-5
CASREGVTGELFF	TRBV6-1	TRBJ2-2
CAISATSYEQYF	TRBV10-3	TRBJ2-7
CASSDSASGGTDTQYF	TRBV6-4	TRBJ2-3
CASTPLAPLKNIQYF	TRBV21-1	TRBJ2-4
CASSLTALKSYEQYF	TRBV28	TRBJ2-7
CASSLLQGAAGYTF	TRBV12-3/TRBV12-4	TRBJ1-2
CASSRLAGGNTGELFF	TRBV3-1	TRBJ2-2
CATSRDGAVAEQFF	TRBV15	TRBJ2-1
CASSYHGTGNTEAFF	TRBV6-2/TRBV6-3	TRBJ1-1
CASSLVWAARGTARQETQYF	TRBV11-2	TRBJ2-5
CASSSPRQYTDTQYF	TRBV6-5	TRBJ2-3
CASSRTGNQETQYF	TRBV2	TRBJ2-5
CASRQRASYNEQFF	TRBV11-2	TRBJ2-1
CATSRDLWQGGITEAFF	TRBV15	TRBJ1-1
CASSEHLENNEQFF	TRBV6-4	TRBJ2-1
CASSLNGSPLHF	TRBV12-3/TRBV12-4	TRBJ1-6
CSATGRNTGELFF	TRBV20-1	TRBJ2-2
CASTPRVQETQYF	TRBV12-3/TRBV12-4	TRBJ2-5
CATSRATGGGYEQYF	TRBV15	TRBJ2-7
CASRLAGNNQPQHF	TRBV6-2/TRBV6-3	TRBJ1-5
CSAEDRKQSTDTQYF	TRBV20-1	TRBJ2-3
CASSLKQGPHGYTF	TRBV5-6	TRBJ1-2
CASSPDREVDTQYF	TRBV25-1	TRBJ2-3
CASSLGPSGVKGNEQFF	TRBV5-1	TRBJ2-1
CASSLVTGELFF	TRBV7-3	TRBJ2-2
CASSLSGTGPTGELFF	TRBV27	TRBJ2-2
CASSSVAGVPGELFF	TRBV28	TRBJ2-2
CASSLNPGQGKPQHF	TRBV7-2	TRBJ1-5
CASSPRRSSYEQYF	TRBV18	TRBJ2-7
CASSYFGQGLTYEQYF	TRBV6-5	TRBJ2-7
CASSLAYTDTQYF	TRBV11-2	TRBJ2-3
CASSPSGTGVGQPQHF	TRBV6-1	TRBJ1-5
CASSVPGTDTQYF	TRBV25-1	TRBJ2-3